A single sample gave rise to the 8 T cell receptor beta chains below, sequenced in a study of T cell responses to AZD1222 COVID-19 vaccine. Using immunoSEQ multiplex PCR, the repertoire was profiled, and TCRdb retains in-frame clones only, with some absent. The repertoire holds about 130,000 clones, with roughly 87% as singletons. The sample was peripheral blood, taken on day 0 of MenACWY control vaccination. These receptors came from an adult in good health.

V is TRBV25-1 and J is TRBJ2-1; 10 nucleotides line up with TRBD2. There are 15 residues in the CDR3. V trimming: 7 bases; J trimming: 2 bases; junction bases outside the gene matches: 5. From germline, CDR1 is MGHDK and CDR2 SYGVNS. The CDR3, as DNA: TGTGCCAGCACTTCTAGCGGGAGAGCCTACAATGAGCAGTTCTTC. Its protein is CASTSSGRAYNEQFF.

This clone turned up a few times. The chain joins TRBV24-1 to TRBJ1-5; 9 bases align to TRBD1. Germline V gene data show CDR1 as KGHDR and CDR2 as SFDVKD. This CDR3 is 14 amino acids long. V trimming: 4 bases; J trimming: 7 bases; junction bases outside the gene matches: 4. CDR3 in amino acids: CATSEGQGGQPQHF. CDR3 bases: TGTGCCACCAGTGAGGGACAGGGAGGACAGCCCCAGCATTTT.

This chain joins TRBV6-6 and TRBJ2-7; no reliable D call. Germline values: CDR1 MNHNY, CDR2 SVGAGI (reference sequence). This CDR3 has 14 residues. The V gene lost 2 bases and the J gene lost 6 bases, with 14 bases spanning the gap. CDR3 DNA sequence: TGTGCCAGCAGTTACCCCCAAACAGCTACCGAGCAGTACTTC. It encodes CASSYPQTATEQYF.

This chain connects TRBV7-9 to TRBJ2-3; 9 bases match TRBD1. There are 15 residues in the CDR3. CDR1 SEHNR and CDR2 FQNEAQ come from the germline V gene (reference sequence). V trimming: 1 base; J trimming: 4 bases; junction bases outside the gene matches: 3. This CDR3 is CASSLGDRDADTQYF. The CDR3 coding sequence is TGTGCCAGCAGCTTAGGGGACAGGGACGCAGATACGCAGTATTTT.

This rearrangement joins TRBV7-2 to TRBJ1-4; a possible D gene is TRBD1 (5 bases). Trimming left V 4 bases short and J 4 bases short, with 13 bases between. This CDR3 is built from 15 residues. Germline loops: CDR1 SGHTA, CDR2 FQGNSA. CDR3: CASSSGGRNNEKLFF. CDR3 sequence (DNA): TGTGCCAGCAGCTCCGGGGGACGGAATAATGAAAAACTGTTTTTT.

The V and J genes are TRBV28 and TRBJ2-7; 12 nucleotides line up with TRBD2. CDR3 length equals 18 residues. CDR1 is MDHEN, CDR2 SYDVKM, per germline. V lost 2 bases, J lost 0 bases, and 8 bases stayed unmatched. The CDR3 loop reads CASSLGLAGGSHSYEQYF. CDR3 in DNA: TGTGCCAGCAGTTTAGGCCTAGCGGGAGGGTCCCACTCCTACGAGCAGTACTTC.

The chain recombines TRBV30 with TRBJ2-3, with TRBD2 matching over 13 bases. Trimming took 4 bases from V and 8 from J; bases not matched to a gene: 21. The CDR3 is 19 amino acids. Germline-derived CDR1 and CDR2 are GTSNPN and SVGIG (reference sequence). The CDR3 is CAWTKTTSGRAMPPSTQYF. The DNA for the CDR3 is TGTGCCTGGACCAAGACCACTAGCGGGAGGGCCATGCCGCCCAGTACGCAGTATTTT.

V is TRBV6-5 and J is TRBJ1-5; possible D gene TRBD1, 5 bases. Germline V gene lookup returns CDR1 MNHEY and CDR2 SVGAGI. This CDR3 is 14 amino acids long. Trimming removed 5 bases from V and 5 bases from J, with 13 bases in between. The CDR3 is CASSNRPGYQPQHF. The CDR3 DNA reads as TGTGCCAGCAGTAACCGACCAGGGTATCAGCCCCAGCATTTT.